The 27 T cell receptor beta chains below all came from one sample that was sequenced in a study of blood T cell repertoires in COVID-19. Assay: immunoSEQ multiplex PCR; the TCRdb copy retains only in-frame clones and omits some. The sample holds around 140,000 clones, roughly 90% seen once. The material sequenced was peripheral blood. The receptors were gathered from a man aged 55 to 70 with active or convalescent COVID-19.

The chain is built from TRBV28 and TRBJ1-5; D may be TRBD1 (5 bases). CDR1 and CDR2 from the germline V gene are MDHEN and SYDVKM. V was clipped by 0 bases and J by 0 bases, with 9 bases between them. CDR3 size: 16 residues. CDR3 in amino acids: CASSLWGLHSNQPQHF. The DNA for the CDR3 is TGTGCCAGCAGTTTATGGGGACTGCATAGCAATCAGCCCCAGCATTTT.

The genes are TRBV6-5 and TRBJ1-1; no clear D. The CDR3 extends over 14 amino acids. The V end lost 6 bases, the J end lost 4 bases, and 15 bases lay between the germline ends. CDR1 MNHEY and CDR2 SVGAGI come from the germline V gene. In nucleotides, the CDR3 is TGTGCCAGCAGGATAGCGTACGGGAGCACTGAAGCTTTCTTT. It translates to CASRIAYGSTEAFF.

The chain carries TRBV3-1 (or the pseudogene TRBV3-2) and TRBJ2-5; D perhaps matches TRBD2 (6 bases). This CDR3 region has 15 residues. CDR1 is LGHDT and CDR2 is YNNKEL in the germline V gene (reference sequence). Trimming left V 5 bases short and J 5 bases short, with 18 bases between. The CDR3 DNA sequence: TGTGCCAGCAGCTTCTCCTCCGGCGGGACGGAGACCCAGTACTTC. Translated, it gives CASSFSSGGTETQYF.

V and J are TRBV2 and TRBJ1-2; D call uncertain. V was clipped by 8 bases and J by 2 bases, with 12 bases between them. CDR1 and CDR2 (germline): SNHLY, FYNNEI. CDR3 size: 13 residues. In nucleotides, the CDR3 is TGTGCCAGCGGGAGGAGGGTGAACTATGGCTACACCTTC. Translation: CASGRRVNYGYTF.

The V gene is TRBV7-2, the J gene TRBJ1-6; a weak D match, TRBD1 (5 bases). From germline, CDR1 is SGHTA and CDR2 FQGNSA. The V end lost 3 bases, the J end lost 8 bases, and 14 bases lay between the germline ends. This CDR3 is built from 15 residues. The CDR3: CASSFTGAGDSPLHF. The CDR3 nucleotides are TGTGCCAGCAGCTTCACTGGGGCCGGAGATTCACCCCTCCACTTT.

The rearrangement uses TRBV7-8 and TRBJ2-7; D uncertain. V shed 0 bases and J shed 0 bases, with 12 bases lying between them. This CDR3 region has 16 residues. Germline-derived CDR1 and CDR2 are SGHVS and FQNEAQ. In DNA form, the CDR3 reads TGTGCCAGCAGCTTAGCGAACCTCGCTAGCTCCTACGAGCAGTACTTC. Its protein product is CASSLANLASSYEQYF.

The chain couples TRBV5-1 to TRBJ2-3; D is possibly TRBD1 (6 bases). Germline V gene lookup returns CDR1 SGHRS and CDR2 YFSETQ. The CDR3 spans 17 residues. The V and J ends lost 1 base and 0 bases respectively, with 15 bases between them. Written as DNA, the CDR3 is TGCGCCAGCAGCTTGCAGGGGACAACAACTAGCACAGATACGCAGTATTTT. Translated: CASSLQGTTTSTDTQYF.

The chain links TRBV5-4 to TRBJ2-1; 7 bases align to TRBD2. Germline lookup yields CDR1 SGHNT and CDR2 YYREEE (reference sequence). The CDR3 loop spans 15 amino acids. Trimming took 3 bases from V and 4 from J; bases not matched to a gene: 7. The CDR3 loop is CASSSDRGGYNEQFF. DNA of the CDR3: TGTGCCAGCAGCTCTGACCGGGGAGGGTACAATGAGCAGTTCTTC.

The rearrangement links TRBV24-1 to TRBJ2-1; TRBD2 matches 8 bases. The trim removed 2 bases at V and 7 bases at J, leaving 6 bases unmatched. The CDR3 runs 15 residues. In germline, CDR1 is KGHDR, CDR2 SFDVKD. This CDR3 reads CATSDSRAGENEQFF. The DNA of the CDR3 is TGTGCCACCAGTGATTCGCGAGCGGGAGAGAATGAGCAGTTCTTC.

The genes are TRBV7-2 and TRBJ2-4, with 11 bases fitting TRBD2. Germline lookup yields CDR1 SGHTA and CDR2 FQGNSA. V trimming: 3 bases; J trimming: 6 bases; junction bases outside the gene matches: 4. The CDR3 is 15 residues long. The CDR3 sequence: CASSFISGGANIQYF. CDR3 sequence (DNA): TGTGCCAGCAGCTTTATTAGCGGGGGGGCAAACATTCAGTACTTC.

This chain links TRBV7-7 with TRBJ2-1, with 9 nucleotides matching TRBD2. Germline CDR1 reads SSHAT; CDR2 reads FNYEAQ (reference sequence). With 3 bases clipped from V and 6 bases from J, the junction kept 6 bases outside the gene matches. The CDR3 is 15 residues long. CDR3 sequence (DNA): TGTGCCAGCAGCTTGGAGCGGGGGGTTTTCAATGAGCAGTTCTTC. As protein: CASSLERGVFNEQFF.

The chain uses TRBV3-1 (or the pseudogene TRBV3-2) and TRBJ2-2; weak D call: TRBD1 (5 bases). Germline lookup yields CDR1 LGHDT and CDR2 YNNKEL (reference sequence). Between the trimmed V and J ends, which lost 4 bases and 13 bases, there was a span of 19 bases. CDR3 length equals 14 residues. The CDR3 here is CASSPLRRAQSLFF. The CDR3 nucleotides read TGTGCCAGCAGCCCATTGCGCAGGGCCCAGTCGCTGTTTTTT.

This clone turned up a few times. This chain uses TRBV7-9 with TRBJ2-7, with D possibly matching TRBD2 (5 bases). The V and J ends lost 6 bases and 3 bases respectively, with 12 bases between them. This CDR3 contains 13 residues. CDR1 is SEHNR, CDR2 FQNEAQ, per germline (reference sequence). CDR3 region: CASSPGNSYEQYF. The CDR3 nucleotides read TGTGCCAGCAGTCCCGGGAACAGCTACGAGCAGTACTTC.

The genes are TRBV10-3 and TRBJ2-6; 10 positions agree with TRBD1. Germline V lookup: CDR1 ENHRY, CDR2 SYGVKD. V trimming: 6 bases; J trimming: 0 bases; junction bases outside the gene matches: 5. There are 17 residues in the CDR3. The CDR3 coding sequence is TGTGCCATCAGAAGACAGGGGGCCAACTCTGGGGCCAACGTCCTGACTTTC. Amino acid sequence: CAIRRQGANSGANVLTF.

The rearrangement links TRBV5-4 to TRBJ2-7, with no clear D. This CDR3 has 14 amino acids. CDR1 and CDR2 from the germline V gene are SGHNT and YYREEE (reference sequence). V was shortened by 2 bases and J by 0 bases, with 9 bases between the two germline ends. CDR3 sequence (DNA): TGTGCCAGCAGCTTCGGTACCATCTCCTACGAGCAGTACTTC. The encoded protein is CASSFGTISYEQYF.

In regard to this clone: One end of the junction fails to match germline, which may point to a read error. The chain has TRBV10-3 and TRBJ2-3; 9 positions match TRBD1. In germline, CDR1 is ENHRY, CDR2 SYGVKD. This CDR3 is 13 amino acids long. In DNA, the CDR3 is TGTGCCATCGAAGCAACCGGGACAGGGCCTATACTTTTT. Its protein product is CAIEATGTGPILF.

The chain carries TRBV6-2 or TRBV6-3 and TRBJ1-1; D not resolved. CDR3 length: 14 amino acids. Trimming left V 1 base short and J 0 bases short, with 6 bases between. Germline values: CDR1 MNHEY, CDR2 SVGEGT. In nucleotides, the CDR3 is TGTGCCAGCAGTTACTTATCCGTGAACACTGAAGCTTTCTTT. Amino acids: CASSYLSVNTEAFF.

This chain joins TRBV6-4 and TRBJ2-3, with 9 bases that match TRBD2. The CDR3 runs 18 residues. V shed 6 bases, J shed 2 bases, and the junction held 15 bases outside the gene matches. The germline CDR1 and CDR2 sequences are MRHNA and SNTAGT. In DNA, the CDR3 is TGTGCCAGCAGCATCGCACCCGTTAGCGGGGGAGACACAGATACGCAGTATTTT. Translating gives CASSIAPVSGGDTDTQYF.

Comment on this clone: Other DNA sequences in the sample encode the same CDR3. V usage is TRBV7-9 and J usage is TRBJ2-5, with a weak D call TRBD2 (6 bases). CDR3 length: 13 amino acids. The V gene's germline CDR1 is SEHNR and CDR2 FQNEAQ (reference sequence). V lost 3 bases and J lost 5, with 10 bases in between. The CDR3 sequence is CASSFSGGETQYF. CDR3 in DNA: TGTGCCAGCAGCTTTTCTGGAGGGGAGACCCAGTACTTC.

This clone came up once. The chain has TRBV19 and TRBJ2-3; 8 bases line up with TRBD2. The CDR3 totals 15 residues. Germline values: CDR1 LNHDA, CDR2 SQIVND (reference sequence). J lost 2 bases, V lost 7 bases, and 8 bases had no gene match. CDR3 loop: CASKILAGSTDTQYF. The CDR3 nucleotides are TGTGCCAGTAAGATCCTAGCGGGTTCCACAGATACGCAGTATTTT.

The chain employs TRBV5-1 and TRBJ2-2; D call uncertain. The CDR3 covers 15 residues. Per germline, CDR1 SGHRS and CDR2 YFSETQ. Trimming left V 2 bases short and J 4 bases short, with 12 bases between. DNA of the CDR3: TGCGCCAGCAGCTTCCCTCAGGTCGGCACCGGGGAGCTGTTTTTT. Translated, it gives CASSFPQVGTGELFF. The whole variable domain, filled in from reference TRBV5-1 and TRBJ2-2, reads KAGVTQTPRYLIKTRGQQVTLSCSPISGHRSVSWYQQTPGQGLQFLFEYFSETQRNKGNFPGRFSGRQFSNSRSEMNVSTLELGDSALYLCASSFPQVGTGELFFGEGSRLTVL.

The chain recombines TRBV20-1 with TRBJ1-4; D not certain. V was cut by 3 bases and J by 5 bases, with 10 bases left in between. This CDR3 has 13 residues. CDR1 and CDR2 (germline): DFQATT, SNEGSKA (reference sequence). The CDR3 here is CSASSQANEKLFF. CDR3 bases: TGCAGTGCTAGTTCCCAGGCGAATGAAAAACTGTTTTTT.

The chain links TRBV12-3 or TRBV12-4 to TRBJ2-2; D call uncertain. The CDR3 runs 12 residues. With 5 bases removed from V and 3 bases from J, the gap between germline ends came to 4 bases. The CDR3 bases are TGTGCCAGCAGTCTTCACACCGGGGAGCTGTTTTTT. It is translated as CASSLHTGELFF.

This clone was seen just once. The chain links TRBV9 to TRBJ2-3; 8 positions match TRBD2. Germline CDR1 reads SGDLS; CDR2 reads YYNGEE. The J segment lost 6 bases and the V segment lost 3 bases, leaving 12 bases of the junction unmatched. The CDR3 is 16 residues long. CDR3 DNA sequence: TGTGCCAGCAGCGGGAGGTCCGGGGGGGCCAGGGATACGCAGTATTTT. It translates to CASSGRSGGARDTQYF.

In this sample, this clone turned up a few times. The CDR3 loop reads CASRVSGGASYEQYF. The DNA of the CDR3 is TGTGCCAGCAGGGTGAGCGGGGGGGCCTCCTACGAGCAGTACTTC. The chain couples TRBV2 to TRBJ2-7; 10 bases are a match to TRBD2. CDR1 and CDR2 (germline): SNHLY, FYNNEI. The V and J ends lost 6 bases and 0 bases, in that order; junction bases with no gene match: 5. This CDR3 is built from 15 residues.

This clone was found once. This chain joins TRBV15 and TRBJ1-1; D uncertain. Germline V CDR1 and CDR2: LNHNV, YYDKDF (reference sequence). The CDR3 has 15 amino acids. V lost 0 bases and J lost 7, with 15 bases in between. CDR3 sequence: CATSRDLAGNDEAFF. The CDR3 DNA follows: TGTGCCACCAGCAGAGATTTGGCAGGTAATGATGAAGCTTTCTTT.

V is TRBV6-5 and J is TRBJ1-5; a possible D gene is TRBD1 (5 bases). Trimming shortened V by 6 bases and J by 0 bases, and 12 bases separated the two germline ends. The CDR3 has 15 residues. Germline V gives CDR1 MNHEY, CDR2 SVGAGI. In DNA, the CDR3 is TGTGCCAGCAGACGGACATCATATAGCAATCAGCCCCAGCATTTT. It yields the protein CASRRTSYSNQPQHF.